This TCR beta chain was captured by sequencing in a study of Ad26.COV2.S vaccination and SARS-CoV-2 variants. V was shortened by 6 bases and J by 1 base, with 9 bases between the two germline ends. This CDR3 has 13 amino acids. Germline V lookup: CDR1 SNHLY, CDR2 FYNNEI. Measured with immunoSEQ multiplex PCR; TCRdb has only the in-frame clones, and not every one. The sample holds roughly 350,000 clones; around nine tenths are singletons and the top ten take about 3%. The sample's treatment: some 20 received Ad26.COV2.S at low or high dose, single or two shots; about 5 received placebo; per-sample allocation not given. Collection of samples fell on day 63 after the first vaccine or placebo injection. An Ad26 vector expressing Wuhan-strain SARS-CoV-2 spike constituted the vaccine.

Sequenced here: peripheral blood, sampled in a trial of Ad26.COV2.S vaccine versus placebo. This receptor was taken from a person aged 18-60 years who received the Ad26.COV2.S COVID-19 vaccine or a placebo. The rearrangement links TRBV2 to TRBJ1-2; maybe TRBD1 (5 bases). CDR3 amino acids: CASRGTDNYGYTF. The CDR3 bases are TGTGCCAGCAGGGGGACCGATAACTATGGCTACACCTTC.